This passage covers 23 T cell receptor beta chains from one sample sequenced in a study of PD-L1 blockade in urothelial cancer. Method: immunoSEQ multiplex PCR; TCRdb's copy keeps in-frame clones and lacks some. The data hold 48,000 or so clones, with 70% to 90% observed a single time. The time point is: peripheral blood 6 weeks after treatment start. Here the sequenced sample was PBMCs, taken around atezolizumab (anti-PD-L1) treatment. These receptors were taken from a man between 60 and 70 years old with urothelial cancer.

The chain is built from TRBV5-5 and TRBJ2-2; 10 positions agree with TRBD1. V lost 1 base to trimming and J lost 4 bases; unmatched junction nucleotides: 7. This CDR3 comprises 17 residues. Germline V gene sequence: CDR1 SGHKS, CDR2 YYEKEE (reference sequence). The CDR3 loop reads CASSLRQGARVTGELFF. CDR3 in DNA: TGTGCCAGCAGCTTGAGACAGGGGGCTCGTGTCACCGGGGAGCTGTTTTTT.

V is TRBV19 and J is TRBJ1-6, with D possibly TRBD1 on 5 matching bases. Between the trimmed V and J ends, which lost 7 bases and 10 bases, there was a span of 20 bases. CDR3 size: 15 residues. Germline CDR1 LNHDA, CDR2 SQIVND (reference sequence). This CDR3 reads CASTPGPQGRSPLHF. CDR3 in DNA: TGTGCCAGTACCCCTGGACCCCAGGGAAGATCACCCCTCCACTTT.

The CDR3 coding sequence is TGTGCCAGCTCACCCGACTTAAAAGAGACCCAGTACTTC. This encodes CASSPDLKETQYF. J is TRBJ2-5 and V is TRBV18; D gene ambiguous. The CDR3 is 13 amino acids. Germline CDR1 is KGHSH and CDR2 is LQKENI. Trimming took off 3 bases at V and 3 bases at J, with 8 bases between the two ends.

V and J are TRBV27 and TRBJ1-2, with unresolved D. Trimming removed 3 bases from V and 2 bases from J, with 7 bases in between. The CDR3 is 13 residues long. The V gene's germline CDR1 is MNHEY and CDR2 SMNVEV (reference sequence). The CDR3, as DNA: TGTGCCAGCAGTTTGGCGGGGAACTATGGCTACACCTTC. It specifies CASSLAGNYGYTF.

The chain joins TRBV7-3 to TRBJ2-2; 8 bases align to TRBD1. Unmatched junction bases numbered 5, after V lost 6 bases and J lost 2 bases. This CDR3 has 15 amino acids. CDR1 is SGHTA, CDR2 FQGTGA, per germline. This chain's CDR3 is CASSFSGGNTGELFF. In nucleotides, the CDR3 is TGTGCCAGCAGTTTCTCAGGGGGCAACACCGGGGAGCTGTTTTTT.

The chain uses TRBV6-5 and TRBJ1-1; tentative D call: TRBD1 (5 bases). The CDR3 is 15 amino acids. Trimming cost V 2 bases and J 6 bases, with 16 bases left between them. Germline CDR1 MNHEY, CDR2 SVGAGI. The CDR3 DNA reads as TGTGCCAGCAGTTACCCCGGGGGAAGGGGTGCTGAAGCTTTCTTT. Translation: CASSYPGGRGAEAFF.

V is TRBV10-2 and J is TRBJ2-3; 8 positions match TRBD2. The CDR3 has 16 amino acids. Germline trimming cut 2 bases from V and 5 bases from J; bases unmatched to any gene: 9. CDR1 and CDR2 from the germline V gene are WSHSY and SAAADI. The CDR3 DNA is TGCGCCAGCAGTGAGATCCCTAGCGGGTGGGTAGATACGCAGTATTTT. Translation gives CASSEIPSGWVDTQYF.

This chain connects TRBV2 to TRBJ2-7, with no clear D. With 4 bases removed from V and 2 bases from J, the gap between germline ends came to 15 bases. Germline CDR1 SNHLY, CDR2 FYNNEI. The CDR3 has 15 residues. CDR3 nucleotide sequence: TGTGCCAGCAGTGGTACGATTACAGCAACCTACGAGCAGTACTTC. It is translated as CASSGTITATYEQYF. The full variable domain, with the rest looked up from reference TRBV2 and TRBJ2-7, is EPEVTQTPSHQVTQMGQEVILRCVPISNHLYFYWYRQILGQKVEFLVSFYNNEISEKSEIFDDQFSVERPDGSNFTLKIRSTKLEDSAMYFCASSGTITATYEQYFGPGTRLTVT.

CDR3 sequence reads: CASSMGLGTYNEQFF. The CDR3 DNA follows: TGTGCCAGCAGCATGGGACTAGGCACCTACAATGAGCAGTTCTTC. V is TRBV7-3 and J is TRBJ2-1; 8 bases are shared with TRBD2. The CDR3 contains 15 residues. Losses at the gene ends were 5 bases for V and 2 bases for J; bases not matched to a gene: 5. Germline loops: CDR1 SGHTA, CDR2 FQGTGA. The whole variable domain, filled in from reference TRBV7-3 and TRBJ2-1, reads GAGVSQTPSNKVTEKGKYVELRCDPISGHTALYWYRQSLGQGPEFLIYFQGTGAADDSGLPNDRFFAVRPEGSVSTLKIQRTERGDSAVYLCASSMGLGTYNEQFFGPGTRLTVL.

The CDR3 loop is CASSSTGIEQYF. The CDR3 DNA reads TGTGCCAGCAGCTCCACAGGGATCGAGCAGTACTTC. The V gene is TRBV11-2, the J gene TRBJ2-7; D might be TRBD1 (6 bases). This CDR3 contains 12 residues. Looked up from germline, CDR1 is SGHAT and CDR2 is FQNNGV. V was trimmed by 4 bases and J by 6 bases, leaving 10 bases between them.

The J gene is TRBJ2-1, the V gene TRBV6-6; 9 bases align to TRBD2. V dropped 6 bases and J dropped 4; count of bases not matched to a gene: 7. The CDR3 has 15 amino acids. Germline CDR1 reads MNHNY; CDR2 reads SVGAGI (reference sequence). DNA for the CDR3: TGTGCCAGCAGCTCTACTAGCGGGTCGTACAATGAGCAGTTCTTC. This translates into CASSSTSGSYNEQFF.

This chain connects TRBV11-2 to TRBJ2-2; D is possibly TRBD2 (7 bases). This CDR3 comprises 17 residues. Trimming removed 3 bases from V and 5 bases from J, with 19 bases in between. CDR1 is SGHAT, CDR2 FQNNGV, per germline. The CDR3 protein is CASSLSGEGVYTGELFF. CDR3 nucleotides: TGTGCCAGCAGCTTGAGCGGGGAGGGGGTTTATACCGGGGAGCTGTTTTTT.

V gene TRBV7-9 combines with J gene TRBJ2-1, with D perhaps TRBD1 (5 bases). Germline V gene sequence: CDR1 SEHNR, CDR2 FQNEAQ (reference sequence). The CDR3 extends over 16 amino acids. Between the trimmed V and J ends, which lost 5 bases and 2 bases, there was a span of 16 bases. The CDR3 DNA is TGTGCCAGCAGCCCCCAGGGCAACGCCCCCTACAATGAGCAGTTCTTC. Protein: CASSPQGNAPYNEQFF.

This clone appeared once. V gene TRBV7-3 combines with J gene TRBJ1-1; unclear D gene. The CDR3 extends over 13 amino acids. V dropped 5 bases and J dropped 8 bases, with 15 bases sitting between them. Looked up from germline, CDR1 is SGHTA and CDR2 is FQGTGA. Written as DNA, the CDR3 is TGTGCCAGCAGCCCTGCTCGGGGTGGGGAAGCTTTCTTT. It specifies CASSPARGGEAFF.

V is TRBV5-4 and J is TRBJ1-1; TRBD1 might be the D (5 bases). The CDR3 has 14 amino acids. Germline V gene sequence: CDR1 SGHNT, CDR2 YYREEE (reference sequence). Trimming stripped 2 bases from V and 0 bases from J, with 8 bases between. The CDR3 DNA reads TGTGCCAGCAGCTTCCAGGGCTTGAACACTGAAGCTTTCTTT. Protein sequence: CASSFQGLNTEAFF.

V usage is TRBV15 and J usage is TRBJ2-7, with 12 bases matching TRBD2. There are 15 residues in the CDR3. V lost 2 bases to trimming and J lost 5 bases; unmatched junction nucleotides: 4. Germline-derived CDR1 and CDR2 are LNHNV and YYDKDF (reference sequence). The CDR3 nucleotides read TGTGCCACCAGCAGAAGGACTAGCGGGGAGGACGAGCAGTACTTC. Translating it yields CATSRRTSGEDEQYF.

This clone was picked up a small number of times. The chain combines TRBV10-2 with TRBJ1-3; 7 bases match TRBD1. The CDR3 contains 14 residues. CDR1 WSHSY and CDR2 SAAADI come from the germline V gene. V was pared by 6 bases and J by 3 bases, with 5 bases of the junction left unmatched. CDR3 region: CASSRGTDGNTIYF. CDR3 sequence (DNA): TGCGCCAGCAGCCGCGGGACAGATGGAAACACCATATATTTT.

The rearrangement joins TRBV15 to TRBJ2-3; perhaps TRBD2 as D (6 bases). This CDR3 has 15 amino acids. V gave up 3 bases and J gave up 0 bases, with 10 bases separating them. CDR1 is LNHNV, CDR2 YYDKDF, per germline (reference sequence). The CDR3 DNA is TGTGCCACCAGCAGCGGGACTCATAGCACAGATACGCAGTATTTT. Protein product: CATSSGTHSTDTQYF. Complete variable domain (other parts from reference TRBV15 and TRBJ2-3): DAMVIQNPRYQVTQFGKPVTLSCSQTLNHNVMYWYQQKSSQAPKLLFHYYDKDFNNEADTPDNFQSRRPNTSFCFLDIRSPGLGDTAMYLCATSSGTHSTDTQYFGPGTRLTVL.

This rearrangement joins TRBV7-9 to TRBJ2-6; 8 nucleotides match TRBD1. Germline V gives CDR1 SEHNR, CDR2 FQNEAQ (reference sequence). This CDR3 contains 18 residues. J was trimmed by 0 bases and V by 0 bases; bases with no gene match: 4. The CDR3 DNA reads TGTGCCAGCAGCTTAGCAAGGACAGGGCGCTCTGGGGCCAACGTCCTGACTTTC. As protein: CASSLARTGRSGANVLTF. Looking up the rest from reference TRBV7-9 and TRBJ2-6 gives the full variable domain: DTGVSQNPRHKITKRGQNVTFRCDPISEHNRLYWYRQTLGQGPEFLTYFQNEAQLEKSRLLSDRFSAERPKGSFSTLEIQRTEQGDSAMYLCASSLARTGRSGANVLTFGAGSRLTVL.

J is TRBJ2-3 and V is TRBV4-2; TRBD2 agrees at 8 bases. The CDR3 runs to 16 residues. Germline CDR1 LGHNA, CDR2 YNFKEQ. Trimming cost V 0 bases and J 4 bases; bases outside gene matches: 6. Here the CDR3 reads CASSQDGLAGSDTQYF. The CDR3 region has the DNA TGTGCCAGCAGCCAAGATGGACTAGCCGGATCAGATACGCAGTATTTT.

The V gene is TRBV2, the J gene TRBJ2-5; TRBD2 matches at 14 bases. The CDR3 runs 14 residues. Trimming removed 4 bases from V and 5 bases from J; junction bases left unmatched: 0. Germline V gene data show CDR1 as SNHLY and CDR2 as FYNNEI. Written as DNA, the CDR3 is TGTGCCAGCAGTGGGACTAGCGGGGGGGAGACCCAGTACTTC. It encodes CASSGTSGGETQYF.

This clone was recorded a few times. The CDR3 nucleotides are TGTGCCAGCAGCTCCAATACAGGGTCGTGGACCCAGTACTTC. Encoded protein: CASSSNTGSWTQYF. The chain joins TRBV11-2 to TRBJ2-5, with D perhaps matching TRBD1 (6 bases). The germline V and J ends were trimmed by 4 bases and 7 bases, with 16 bases remaining between them. Per the germline V gene, CDR1 is SGHAT and CDR2 is FQNNGV. This CDR3 comprises 14 residues.

V gene TRBV7-9 combines with J gene TRBJ2-5; 7 bases match TRBD1. V lost 5 bases and J lost 1; bases outside the gene matches: 4. CDR3 length equals 14 residues. Germline CDR1 SEHNR, CDR2 FQNEAQ (reference sequence). CDR3 coding DNA: TGTGCCAGCAGCACCGGGACAGCCCAAGAGACCCAGTACTTC. This gives the protein CASSTGTAQETQYF.